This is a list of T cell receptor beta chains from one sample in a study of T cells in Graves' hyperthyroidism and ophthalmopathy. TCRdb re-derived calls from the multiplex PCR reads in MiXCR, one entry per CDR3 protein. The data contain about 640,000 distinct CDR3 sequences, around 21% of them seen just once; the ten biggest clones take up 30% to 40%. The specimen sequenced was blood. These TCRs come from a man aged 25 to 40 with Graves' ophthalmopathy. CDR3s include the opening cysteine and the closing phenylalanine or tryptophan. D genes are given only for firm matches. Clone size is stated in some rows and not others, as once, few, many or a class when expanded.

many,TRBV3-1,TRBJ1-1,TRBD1,TGTGCCAGCAGCCCCCCGGGACAGGGACCAGCTTTCTTT,CASSPPGQGPAFF
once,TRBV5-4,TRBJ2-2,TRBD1,TGTGCCAGCAGCCCCGGGACAGGATGGAACACCGGGGAGCTGTTTTTT,CASSPGTGWNTGELFF
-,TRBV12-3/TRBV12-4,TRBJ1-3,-,TGTGCCAGCAGTAGCCCAGAAGCTCTAAGCTCTGGAAACACCATATATTTT,CASSSPEALSSGNTIYF
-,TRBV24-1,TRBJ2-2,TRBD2,TGTGCCACCAGCTTCCCGGGACTAGCGGGAGGGCCCGGCACCGGGGAGCTGTTTTTT,CATSFPGLAGGPGTGELFF
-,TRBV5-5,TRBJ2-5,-,TGTGCCAGCAGCTTGAACGTTCAAGAGACCCAGTACTTC,CASSLNVQETQYF
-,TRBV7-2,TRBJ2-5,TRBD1,TGTGCCAGCAGCCTTCGGGGACAGGGCGGTACTGTTGGAACCCAGTACTTC,CASSLRGQGGTVGTQYF
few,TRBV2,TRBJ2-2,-,TGTGCCAGCAGTGCGGGGTGGGGGAATCTGAACACCGGGGAGCTGTTTTTT,CASSAGWGNLNTGELFF
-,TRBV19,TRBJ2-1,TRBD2,TGTGCCAGTAGTAATAGCGGGAGGGCCCATGAGCAGTTCTTC,CASSNSGRAHEQFF
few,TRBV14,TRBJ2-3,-,TGTGCCAGCAGCCAAGGGAATACTAATACGCAGTATTTT,CASSQGNTNTQYF
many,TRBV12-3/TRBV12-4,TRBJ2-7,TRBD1,TGTGCCAGCAGGTCGACAGGGGGCTACGAGCAGTACTTC,CASRSTGGYEQYF
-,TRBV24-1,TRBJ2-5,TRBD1,TGTGCCACCAGTGATGGAGCGACAGGGGGCGGCCAAGAGACCCAGTACTTC,CATSDGATGGGQETQYF
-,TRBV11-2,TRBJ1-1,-,TGTGCCAGCAGCCCTGCAGGGGCCTACACTGAAGCTTTCTTT,CASSPAGAYTEAFF
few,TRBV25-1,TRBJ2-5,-,TGTGCCAGCAGTGAATTGGGGTCATTGGGACCCTTATGGGAGGAGACCCAGTACTTC,CASSELGSLGPLWEETQYF
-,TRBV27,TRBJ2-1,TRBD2,TGTGCCAGCAGTTTGTTCCTAGCGGGTAGCAATGAGCAGTTCTTC,CASSLFLAGSNEQFF
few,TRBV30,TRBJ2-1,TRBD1,TGTGCCTGGAGTAAGAGACAGGGGGCTTTGTCGGCGAGTAAGCAGTTCTTC,CAWSKRQGALSASKQFF
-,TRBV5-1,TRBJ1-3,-,TGCGCCAGCAGCTTCGACGGACCTAGCAAAAGCACCATATATTTT,CASSFDGPSKSTIYF
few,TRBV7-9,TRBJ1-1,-,TGTGCCAGCAGCTTAGGAACTAGGGAAGCTTTCTTT,CASSLGTREAFF
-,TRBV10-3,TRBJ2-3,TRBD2,TGTGCCATCAGCTATAGCGGGAGCACAGATACGCAGTATTTT,CAISYSGSTDTQYF
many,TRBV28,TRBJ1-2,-,TGTGCCATCCACCCGGGACGAAACTATGGCTACACCTTC,CAIHPGRNYGYTF
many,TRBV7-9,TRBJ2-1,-,TGTGCCAGCAGCCCGACTTCTAACTCCTACAATGAGCAGTTCTTC,CASSPTSNSYNEQFF
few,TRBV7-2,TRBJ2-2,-,TGTGCCAGCAGCTCGCGTCGCGGCGACACCGGGGAGCTGTTTTTT,CASSSRRGDTGELFF
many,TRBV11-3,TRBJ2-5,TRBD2,TGTGCCAGCAGCCGGGCCGGACTAGCGGACCCTCCGACCCAGTACTTC,CASSRAGLADPPTQYF
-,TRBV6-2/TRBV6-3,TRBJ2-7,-,TGTGCCAGCAGTTACTTGGCGACTAGTGCCTCCTACGAGCAGTACTTC,CASSYLATSASYEQYF
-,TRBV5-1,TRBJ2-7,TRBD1,TGCGCCAGCAGCTTGTGGACAGGGATAACCTACGAGCAGTACTTC,CASSLWTGITYEQYF
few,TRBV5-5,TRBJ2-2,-,TGTGCCAGCAGCTCCCCGGCAGGTCCCGGGGAGCTGTTTTTT,CASSSPAGPGELFF
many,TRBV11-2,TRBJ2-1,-,TGTGCCAGCAGCTTAGAGGCTCAAACCTACAATGAGCAGTTCTTC,CASSLEAQTYNEQFF
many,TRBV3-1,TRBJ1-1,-,TGTGCCAGTGGGCAGGGGCTTTGGAACACTGAAGCTTTCTTT,CASGQGLWNTEAFF
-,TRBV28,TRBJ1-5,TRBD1,TGTGCCAGCAGTCCCCGGACAGGGACGATCAATCAGCCCCAGCATTTT,CASSPRTGTINQPQHF
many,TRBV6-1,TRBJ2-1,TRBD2,TGTGCCAGCAGTACCTGGACTAGCGGGATTTACAATGAGCAGTTCTTC,CASSTWTSGIYNEQFF
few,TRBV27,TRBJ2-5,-,TGTGCCAGCCGGACCAGCCTGATTGGGACCCAGTACTTC,CASRTSLIGTQYF
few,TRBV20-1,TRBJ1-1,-,TGCAGTGCTATTACAGGGTTCACTGAAGCTTTCTTT,CSAITGFTEAFF
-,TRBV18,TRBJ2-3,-,TGTGCCAGCTCACCACCAGGAGGCGGGATGTTCACAGATACGCAGTATTTT,CASSPPGGGMFTDTQYF
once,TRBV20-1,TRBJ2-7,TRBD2,TGCAGTGCTAGGACTAGCGGGGGGAACTCCTACGAGCAGTACTTC,CSARTSGGNSYEQYF
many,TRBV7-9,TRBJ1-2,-,TGTGCCAGCAGACCAGCGGGGGGCTATGGCTACACCTTC,CASRPAGGYGYTF
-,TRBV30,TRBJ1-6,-,TGTGCCTGGAGCCGGACATTAGGCGCACTCCACTTT,CAWSRTLGALHF
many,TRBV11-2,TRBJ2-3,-,TGTGCCAGCAGCTTAGCGGGTCTAGGCACAGATACGCAGTATTTT,CASSLAGLGTDTQYF
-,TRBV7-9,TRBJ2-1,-,TGTGCCAGCAGCTTGCGCTATGAGCAGTTCTTC,CASSLRYEQFF
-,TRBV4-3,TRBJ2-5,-,TGCGCCAGCAGCCAAGATTGGGGCAGACAAGAGACCCAGTACTTC,CASSQDWGRQETQYF
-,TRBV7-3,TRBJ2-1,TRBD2,TGTGCCAGCAGCCTATCGGGACTAGCGGGAGGGGGTAAGGGGTACAATGAGCAGTTCTTC,CASSLSGLAGGGKGYNEQFF
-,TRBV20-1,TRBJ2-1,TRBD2,TGCAGTGCTACCCTCCCTTGGGGGACTAGCGGGTTCTTC,CSATLPWGTSGFF
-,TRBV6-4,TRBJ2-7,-,TGTGCCAGCATCGGGGTCAGAGGATCCTACGAGCAGTACTTC,CASIGVRGSYEQYF
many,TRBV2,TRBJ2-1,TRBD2,TGTGCCAGCACCCCCCAACTAGCGGGATACAATGAGCAGTTCTTC,CASTPQLAGYNEQFF
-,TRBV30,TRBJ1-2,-,TGTGCCACCCACTTGCTGGACTACACCTTC,CATHLLDYTF
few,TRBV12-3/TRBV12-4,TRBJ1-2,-,TGTGCCAGCAGCCTGACCCCTGGTACCTATGGCTACACCTTC,CASSLTPGTYGYTF
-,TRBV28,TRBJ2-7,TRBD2,TGTGCCAGCAGCCTCGCGGGAGGCAAGCAGTACTTC,CASSLAGGKQYF
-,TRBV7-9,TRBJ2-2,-,TGTGCCAGCAGCGGGGGAGAAGGGACCGGGGAGCTGTTTTTT,CASSGGEGTGELFF
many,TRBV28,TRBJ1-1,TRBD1,TGTGCCAGCAGTTCCCGGGGACAGGGGGTCGCTGAAGCTTTCTTT,CASSSRGQGVAEAFF
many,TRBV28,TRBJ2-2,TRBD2,TGTGCCAGCAGTTCGGGACTAGCGGGAGTCAACACCGGGGAGCTGTTTTTT,CASSSGLAGVNTGELFF
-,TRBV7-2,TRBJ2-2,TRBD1,TGTGCCAGCAGCCCCCGAGACAGGGTGGGGACCGGGGAGCTGTTTTTT,CASSPRDRVGTGELFF
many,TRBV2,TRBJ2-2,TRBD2,TGTGCCAGCAGGAAAGGGAGGGGAATCACCGGGGAGCTGTTTTTT,CASRKGRGITGELFF
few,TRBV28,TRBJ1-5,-,TGTGCCAGCAGTTTTGGGGAACAGCCCCAGCATTTT,CASSFGEQPQHF
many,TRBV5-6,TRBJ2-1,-,TGTGCCAGCAGCGGGAGTCCCTCCCCGCAGTTCTTC,CASSGSPSPQFF
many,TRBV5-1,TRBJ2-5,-,TGCGCCAGCACGACAGGTGGGGGCGTGGAGACCCAGTACTTC,CASTTGGGVETQYF
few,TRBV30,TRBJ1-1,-,TGTGCCTGGAGTCCTCCAGGCGCTTTCTTT,CAWSPPGAFF